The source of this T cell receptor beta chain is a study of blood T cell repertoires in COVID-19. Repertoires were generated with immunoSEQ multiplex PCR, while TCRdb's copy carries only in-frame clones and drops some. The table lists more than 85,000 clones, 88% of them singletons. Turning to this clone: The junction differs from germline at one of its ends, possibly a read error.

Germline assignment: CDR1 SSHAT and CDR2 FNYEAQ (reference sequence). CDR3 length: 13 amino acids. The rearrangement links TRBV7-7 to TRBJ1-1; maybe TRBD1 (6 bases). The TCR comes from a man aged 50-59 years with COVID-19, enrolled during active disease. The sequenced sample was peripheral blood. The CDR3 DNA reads TGTGCTAGCAGCAAAGGACAGAGCACTGAAGCTTTCTTT. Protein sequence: CASSKGQSTEAFF.